The 15 T cell receptor beta chains below were found in one sample sequenced in a study of T-cell reconstitution after alpha-beta-depleted transplantation in children listed by TCRdb under 2016. Libraries were constructed by PCR. Sequencing was carried out with an Illumina HiSeq 2500. TCR libraries were prepared with molecular barcoding, using unique molecular identifiers to normalize TCRbeta repertoire quantification. Starting from the raw public reads, TCRdb applied fastp trimming at Q25, assembled clones with MiXCR and retained in-frame beta chains. Every entry covers one CDR3 protein and lists the most common genes and DNA from its rows. This sample gives around 200,000 distinct CDR3 sequences in total; less than 8% of them show up just once. The ten largest clones add up to 3% to 3.5% of the sample. Sample: PBMCs from the stem cell graft donor, taken from the stem cell graft. The origin of the receptors is a human donor who donated a stem cell graft to a child with Wiskott-Aldrich syndrome.

This clonotype showed up many times. The chain links TRBV29-1 to TRBJ1-4; 8 positions agree with TRBD1. V shed 4 bases, J shed 8 bases, and the junction held 12 bases outside the gene matches. The length of the CDR3 is 15 residues. Germline V gene lookup returns CDR1 SQVTM and CDR2 ANQGSEA. The CDR3 DNA sequence: TGCAGCGTTGTCCAAACAGGGGGTCGAAACGAAAAACTGTTTTTT. This codes for CSVVQTGGRNEKLFF.

This clonotype appeared many times. The chain employs TRBV29-1 and TRBJ2-5, with 8 bases aligning to TRBD1. Germline V gene lookup returns CDR1 SQVTM and CDR2 ANQGSEA. The CDR3 is made up of 13 amino acids. With V trimmed by 4 bases and J by 5 bases, 6 bases remained unmatched. Written as DNA, the CDR3 is TGCAGCGTTGGCCAGGGGGCGGGTGAGACCCAGTACTTC. It specifies CSVGQGAGETQYF.

This clonotype showed up many times. The chain links TRBV24-1 to TRBJ2-5; no reliable D call. The CDR3 contains 11 residues. The germline V gene has CDR1 KGHDR and CDR2 SFDVKD. The V gene lost 1 base and the J gene lost 5 bases, with 1 base spanning the gap. In DNA form, the CDR3 reads TGTGCCACCAGTGATTTCGAGACCCAGTACTTC. Translation gives CATSDFETQYF.

This clonotype has at least ten counts. V and J are TRBV10-1 and TRBJ2-5; weak D call: TRBD1 (6 bases). Trimming removed 10 bases at V and 0 bases at J, with 12 bases between. The germline V gene has CDR1 WNHNN and CDR2 SYGVQD (reference sequence). The CDR3 runs to 13 residues. The DNA of the CDR3 is TGCGCCACCCAAAGGGGGAACCAAGAGACCCAGTACTTC. Protein product: CATQRGNQETQYF.

This sequence joins TRBV20-1 and TRBJ2-3; 7 nucleotides align to TRBD2. Germline CDR1 is DFQATT and CDR2 is SNEGSKA (reference sequence). The length of the CDR3 is 13 residues. J gave up 5 bases and V 7 bases, and 9 bases lay outside the gene matches. The CDR3 sequence is CSVWDGRKDTQYF. In DNA form, the CDR3 reads TGCAGTGTTTGGGACGGGAGGAAAGATACGCAGTATTTT.

There are many counts of this clonotype. V is TRBV5-1 and J is TRBJ2-5, with 12 bases identical to TRBD2. V lost 3 bases and J lost 0; bases outside the gene matches: 3. Germline assignment: CDR1 SGHRS and CDR2 YFSETQ. The CDR3 is 16 amino acids. The CDR3 nucleotides read TGCGCCAGCAGCTATGGACTAGCGGGGTACCAAGAGACCCAGTACTTC. It translates to CASSYGLAGYQETQYF.

The chain couples TRBV7-9 to TRBJ1-4; D might be TRBD1 (5 bases). The germline V gene has CDR1 SEHNR and CDR2 FQNEAQ (reference sequence). The CDR3 consists of 12 residues. V lost 5 bases, J lost 17 bases, and 18 bases lay in between. The CDR3, as DNA: TGTGCCAGCAGCCCGACGCTGGGGACGTTTTTTTTT. Protein: CASSPTLGTFFF.

In its sample, this clonotype was seen a few times. This chain connects TRBV29-1 to TRBJ1-1; no clear D gene. The germline V gene encodes CDR1 SQVTM and CDR2 ANQGSEA. The CDR3 sequence is 12 residues long. Trimming removed 6 bases from V and 4 bases from J, with 12 bases in between. The CDR3 reads CSVPGMGTEAFF. The DNA of the CDR3 is TGCAGCGTCCCCGGCATGGGCACTGAAGCTTTCTTT. Full variable domain (outside the CDR3, taken from reference TRBV29-1 and TRBJ1-1): SAVISQKPSRDICQRGTSLTIQCQVDSQVTMMFWYRQQPGQSLTLIATANQGSEATYESGFVIDKFPISRPNLTFSTLTVSNMSPEDSSIYLCSVPGMGTEAFFGQGTRLTVV.

This clonotype has at least ten counts. This chain connects TRBV20-1 to TRBJ2-1; D perhaps matches TRBD2 (5 bases). V was clipped by 0 bases and J by 5 bases, with 17 bases between them. This CDR3 comprises 16 residues. Germline CDR1 is DFQATT and CDR2 is SNEGSKA (reference sequence). This CDR3 reads CSARDWRGLRDNEQFF. The CDR3 bases are TGCAGTGCTAGAGATTGGCGAGGGCTGCGGGACAATGAGCAGTTCTTC.

This clonotype was seen many times. This sequence joins TRBV6-5 and TRBJ1-3, with 9 nucleotides matching TRBD1. CDR3 size: 18 residues. V shed 7 bases, J shed 2 bases, and the junction held 15 bases outside the gene matches. Germline V lookup: CDR1 MNHEY, CDR2 SVGAGI. As DNA, the CDR3 is TGTGCCAGCAACATACCCAGAGGGACAGGGAAAGCTGGAAACACCATATATTTT. This gives the protein CASNIPRGTGKAGNTIYF.

In its sample, this clonotype was seen a few times. This chain uses TRBV6-1 with TRBJ2-1, with 7 bases fitting TRBD1. The V segment lost 6 bases and the J segment 6 bases; nucleotides outside the gene matches: 11. The germline CDR1 and CDR2 sequences are MNHNS and SASEGT. This CDR3 spans 15 amino acids. CDR3 loop: CASRPTGSAFNEQFF. The CDR3 nucleotides are TGTGCCAGCAGACCGACAGGGTCGGCTTTCAATGAGCAGTTCTTC.

This clonotype has a count of ten or more. The V and J genes are TRBV9 and TRBJ2-7; TRBD2 matches at 9 bases. There are 16 residues in the CDR3. Losses at the gene ends were 5 bases for V and 3 bases for J; bases not matched to a gene: 12. The germline V gene encodes CDR1 SGDLS and CDR2 YYNGEE. The CDR3 DNA reads as TGTGCCAGCAGTCCAGAGGCTAGCGGGGAGATCTACGAGCAGTACTTC. It is translated as CASSPEASGEIYEQYF.

This clonotype appeared a single time. The chain couples TRBV28 to TRBJ2-1; 8 nucleotides agree with TRBD1. The CDR3 extends over 17 amino acids. Germline V gene lookup returns CDR1 MDHEN and CDR2 SYDVKM. V gave up 6 bases and J gave up 5 bases; unmatched junction bases: 15. The CDR3 DNA sequence: TGTGCCAGCAGCCGACAGGGGTTTGGCCCTCTGGACAATGAGCAGTTCTTC. Protein: CASSRQGFGPLDNEQFF.

This clonotype was seen at least ten times. The V and J genes are TRBV7-2 and TRBJ2-7; 10 bases line up with TRBD2. Trimming took 4 bases from V and 4 from J; bases not matched to a gene: 13. The V gene's germline CDR1 is SGHTA and CDR2 FQGNSA. The CDR3 contains 17 residues. CDR3 sequence reads: CASSSQIAGGRWYEQYF. The CDR3 coding sequence is TGTGCCAGCAGCTCGCAAATAGCGGGGGGCAGGTGGTACGAGCAGTACTTC.

This clonotype has at least ten counts. The chain recombines TRBV5-1 with TRBJ1-6; a weak D match, TRBD1 (5 bases). This CDR3 contains 14 residues. The germline V and J ends were trimmed by 0 bases and 6 bases, with 7 bases remaining between them. Germline values: CDR1 SGHRS, CDR2 YFSETQ. The CDR3 here is CASSLGDGNSPLHF. The DNA for the CDR3 is TGCGCCAGCAGCTTGGGGGACGGTAATTCACCCCTCCACTTT.